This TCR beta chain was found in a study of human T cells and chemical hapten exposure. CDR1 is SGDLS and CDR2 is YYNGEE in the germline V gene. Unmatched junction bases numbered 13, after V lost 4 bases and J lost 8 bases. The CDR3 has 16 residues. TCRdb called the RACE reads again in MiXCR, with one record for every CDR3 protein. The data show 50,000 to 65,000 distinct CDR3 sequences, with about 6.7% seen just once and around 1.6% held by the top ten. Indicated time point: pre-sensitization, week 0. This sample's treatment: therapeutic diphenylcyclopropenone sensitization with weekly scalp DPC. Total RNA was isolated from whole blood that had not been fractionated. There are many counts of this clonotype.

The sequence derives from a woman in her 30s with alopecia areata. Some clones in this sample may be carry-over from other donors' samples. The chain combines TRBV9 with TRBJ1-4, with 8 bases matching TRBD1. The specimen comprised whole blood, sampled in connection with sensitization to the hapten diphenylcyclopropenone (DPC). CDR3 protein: CASSPRTGQGGEKLFF. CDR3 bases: TGTGCCAGCAGCCCTCGCACCGGACAGGGTGGAGAAAAACTGTTTTTT.